This record concerns one TCR beta chain sequence. Assay used: immunoSEQ multiplex PCR; TCRdb lists only in-frame clones, some missing. The profile covers roughly 120,000 clones, with over 90% appearing a single time and 2.6% taken by the ten largest. Trimming removed 5 bases from V and 4 bases from J; junction bases left unmatched: 8. The CDR3 sequence is 16 residues long. The germline gives CDR1 MNHNY, CDR2 SVGAGI (reference sequence). The data were taken from a study of control samples from healthy donors and cancer patients. The rearrangement joins TRBV6-6 to TRBJ2-3, with 11 bases that match TRBD2. This clonotype was obtained from a man aged 30 to 45 in good health. Sequenced sample: blood. This CDR3 reads CASSRRPGLAADTQYF. For the CDR3, the DNA is TGTGCCAGCAGTCGACGCCCGGGACTAGCGGCAGATACGCAGTATTTT.